This T cell receptor (beta chain) was observed in a study of OX40 agonist ivuxolimab in advanced cancers. Study in general: Ivuxolimab doses were 0.01, 0.1, 0.3, 1.5, 3 or 10 mg/kg every 2 weeks. Dose-escalation cases comprised hepatocellular carcinoma, melanoma, renal cell or head and neck cancer.

Enrollment shut out patients with autoimmune disease history or systemic immunosuppression. Findings and limits, study-wide: Clonal expansion was seen in CD4+ and CD8+ blood T cells by week 6 at 0.1 to 3.0 mg/kg.

Comment on this clone: Its target is not known.

The assay was immunoSEQ multiplex PCR, and TCRdb's table has in-frame clones only and misses some. Here the sample spans 70,000 to 90,000 clones, less than 90% being singletons. The CDR3 loop spans 10 amino acids. V lost 6 bases to trimming and J lost 8 bases, with 7 bases between them. Germline V gene lookup returns CDR1 SNHLY and CDR2 FYNNEI. J is TRBJ1-1 and V is TRBV2; no reliable D call. Source: CD4+ or CD8+ T cells sorted from blood, taken in a trial of the OX40 agonist ivuxolimab. The origin of this receptor is an adult with an advanced solid tumor such as melanoma, head and neck, liver or kidney cancer. CDR3 nucleotide sequence: TGTGCCAGCAGCTCAACAGAAGCTTTCTTT. Translating it yields CASSSTEAFF.